This entry lists 7 T cell receptor beta chains sequenced from one sample in a study of T cells expressing NK-cell markers. Using the 5' RACE reads, TCRdb records one entry per CDR3 protein without DNA. This repertoire includes some 140,000 distinct CDR3 sequences. Sequenced material: blood T cells: a sorted CD56 or NKG2C T cell subset, CD4+ or CD8+ T cells, or bulk PBMC T cells (not recorded which). These receptors all stem from a woman in her forties or fifties in good health.

V is TRBV6-1 and J is TRBJ1-5; TCRdb picks TRBD1, but there is no DNA to check that call. This CDR3 comprises 15 residues. Germline assignment: CDR1 MNHNS and CDR2 SASEGT. CDR3 sequence: CASSEDGTVWETQHF.

The chain joins TRBV4-1 to TRBJ1-5. This CDR3 has 16 residues. CDR1 is MGHRA, CDR2 YSYEKL, per germline. This chain's CDR3 is CASSQVGGGSNQPQHF.

The V gene is TRBV11-3, the J gene TRBJ1-1; TCRdb picks TRBD1, but there is no DNA to check that call. CDR1 is SGHNT, CDR2 YENEEA, per germline. The CDR3 extends over 14 amino acids. The CDR3 loop is CASRDTGWNTEAFF.

The rearrangement links TRBV5-4 to TRBJ1-1; TCRdb picks TRBD1, but there is no DNA to check that call. From germline, CDR1 is SGHNT and CDR2 YYREEE (reference sequence). The CDR3 spans 14 residues. The CDR3 sequence is CASSPLGSEHEAFF.

The chain is built from TRBV24-1 and TRBJ2-1; the TCRdb call, TRBD2, lacks DNA for checking. Germline assignment: CDR1 KGHDR and CDR2 SFDVKD. The CDR3 runs to 17 residues. The CDR3 sequence: CATSDVRLAGVENEQFF.

The chain joins TRBV4-1 to TRBJ1-2; TCRdb lists TRBD1, though no DNA is available to test this call. CDR3 length equals 15 residues. The germline V gene encodes CDR1 MGHRA and CDR2 YSYEKL. CDR3 sequence reads: CASSHVGGQVDGYTF.

The rearrangement joins TRBV5-1 to TRBJ1-4; TCRdb returns TRBD1, unconfirmable since there is no DNA. Germline CDR1 is SGHRS and CDR2 is YFSETQ. The CDR3 loop spans 17 amino acids. CDR3 residues: CASGLTLPGTGDGKLFF.